A selection of T cell receptor beta chains follows, all from one sample in a study of blood T cell repertoires in COVID-19. The method was immunoSEQ multiplex PCR; TCRdb's version includes in-frame clones alone and lacks a portion of them. This table has fewer than 100,000 clones, over 75% appearing once. Sequenced: peripheral blood. These receptor sequences come from a man over 45 with acute or convalescent COVID-19. Each CDR3 is given with its conserved first and last residue.

length: 14; J: TRBJ1-3; V: TRBV9; CDR3: CASSEGVSGNTIYF
length: 15; J: TRBJ2-3; V: TRBV18; CDR3: CASSPKDSNTDTQYF
length: 15; J: TRBJ1-5; V: TRBV4-3; CDR3: CASSLQATSNQPQHF
length: 15; J: TRBJ2-7; V: TRBV20-1; CDR3: CSASGKDGGYYEQYF
length: 14; J: TRBJ1-4; V: TRBV7-9; CDR3: CASSTGVHDEKLFF
length: 15; J: TRBJ2-5; V: TRBV7-2; CDR3: CASSSSGRAVETQYF
length: 16; J: TRBJ2-3; V: TRBV6-2/TRBV6-3; CDR3: CASSPGLAGGVDTQYF
length: 14; J: TRBJ2-5; V: TRBV7-3; CDR3: CASSPSGSEETQYF
length: 16; J: TRBJ2-1; V: TRBV4-3; CDR3: CASSPRRDSPEDEQFF
length: 18; J: TRBJ2-1; V: TRBV3-1/TRBV3-2; CDR3: CASSLGTSVSLSYNEQFF
length: 15; J: TRBJ2-2; V: TRBV5-1; CDR3: CASSLAGVETGELFF
length: 19; J: TRBJ1-2; V: TRBV7-9; CDR3: CASSLVLYETGRWNYGYTF
length: 20; J: TRBJ2-6; V: TRBV4-3; CDR3: CASSQEPPNPTASGANVLTF
length: 14; J: TRBJ1-1; V: TRBV5-1; CDR3: CASRLYLGDTEAFF
length: 17; J: TRBJ2-2; V: TRBV19; CDR3: CASSPAHRGGRAGELFF
length: 14; J: TRBJ1-2; V: TRBV30; CDR3: CAWSGNPPPNGYTF
length: 13; J: TRBJ2-3; V: TRBV12-3/TRBV12-4; CDR3: CASSLPRGDTQYF
length: 15; J: TRBJ1-2; V: TRBV10-3; CDR3: CAISEDAGTGYGYTF
length: 15; J: TRBJ1-6; V: TRBV5-5; CDR3: CASSWERPSNSPLHF
length: 13; J: TRBJ1-2; V: TRBV28; CDR3: CASTSLTNYGYTF
length: 15; J: TRBJ2-3; V: TRBV4-2; CDR3: CASSAGSGATDTQYF
length: 14; J: TRBJ1-1; V: TRBV5-1; CDR3: CASSLAQGNTEAFF
length: 13; J: TRBJ2-4; V: TRBV2; CDR3: CASRRDRGGIQYF
length: 17; J: TRBJ1-2; V: TRBV15; CDR3: CATSREFDRRLNYGYTF
length: 11; J: TRBJ1-2; V: TRBV27; CDR3: CASSQGYGYTF
length: 14; J: TRBJ1-2; V: TRBV11-2; CDR3: CASSPGRTLYGYTF
length: 14; J: TRBJ1-1; V: TRBV27; CDR3: CASSFRQGGTEAFF
length: 13; J: TRBJ2-7; V: TRBV4-2; CDR3: CASSQDSGNEQYF
length: 13; J: TRBJ1-6; V: TRBV30; CDR3: CARMTGWNSPLHF
length: 15; J: TRBJ2-7; V: TRBV6-5; CDR3: CASRLAGTTSYEQYF
length: 11; J: TRBJ2-7; V: TRBV11-2; CDR3: CASSLTSEQYF
length: 13; J: TRBJ1-2; V: TRBV28; CDR3: CASRLGQEYGYTF
length: 14; J: TRBJ2-7; V: TRBV30; CDR3: CAWRGDRGQYEQYF
length: 13; J: TRBJ1-4; V: TRBV6-5; CDR3: CASSYTTGGKLFF
length: 13; J: TRBJ1-4; V: TRBV5-1; CDR3: CASSFVSNEKLFF
length: 11; J: TRBJ1-1; V: TRBV6-2/TRBV6-3; CDR3: CASSSSLFAFF
length: 16; J: TRBJ1-4; V: TRBV19; CDR3: CASMGRQGATNEKLFF
length: 14; J: TRBJ2-7; V: TRBV6-5; CDR3: CASRPGTEGYEQYF
length: 14; J: TRBJ1-1; V: TRBV28; CDR3: CASSFPGINTEAFF
length: 15; J: TRBJ2-5; V: TRBV5-1; CDR3: CASSATGSYQETQYF
length: 13; J: TRBJ1-2; V: TRBV12-5; CDR3: CASGRQANYGYTF
length: 12; J: TRBJ1-2; V: TRBV30; CDR3: CAWTLGRIGYTF
length: 14; J: TRBJ1-2; V: TRBV6-4; CDR3: CASSDRGQSYGYTF
length: 14; J: TRBJ2-5; V: TRBV7-2; CDR3: CASSQELVVETQYF
length: 13; J: TRBJ1-2; V: TRBV5-1; CDR3: CASSLSANYGYTF
length: 13; J: TRBJ1-1; V: TRBV10-3; CDR3: CAIKWTEGTEAFF
length: 16; J: TRBJ2-1; V: TRBV5-1; CDR3: CASSTPASGNYDEQFF
length: 16; J: TRBJ2-1; V: TRBV5-1; CDR3: CASSLGDRGSYNEQFF
length: 15; J: TRBJ2-5; V: TRBV4-2; CDR3: CASSLGSGGGETQYF
length: 15; J: TRBJ1-4; V: TRBV7-9; CDR3: CASSPLDSGVEKLFF
length: 14; J: TRBJ2-5; V: TRBV15; CDR3: CATSRAGAGETQYF
length: 15; J: TRBJ2-3; V: TRBV9; CDR3: CASSVGGLAQDTQYF
length: 15; J: TRBJ1-5; V: TRBV7-2; CDR3: CASSLWASSNQPQHF
length: 16; J: TRBJ2-1; V: TRBV3-1/TRBV3-2; CDR3: CASSRKTSLSRDEQFF